Below, 8 T cell receptor beta chains from the same sample are listed, as sequenced in a study of blood T cells in healthy people across ages. A second about 6 to 12 cycle PCR used barcoded and J-beta primers. In TCRdb, the 5' RACE reads were re-called with MiXCR into one record per CDR3 protein. The data show 1.5 million to 2 million distinct CDR3 sequences, with about 28% seen just once and less than 9.5% held by the top ten. Input material: blood. These receptor sequences come from a woman in her 30s in good health.

The sample holds many counts of this clonotype. The gene calls are TRBV12-3 or TRBV12-4 and TRBJ1-4; D remains ambiguous. Trimming pared 4 bases from V and 0 bases from J, leaving 9 bases between. The CDR3 loop spans 15 amino acids. The CDR3 DNA reads as TGTGCCAGCAGTTCCCCTTCCACAACTAATGAAAAACTGTTTTTT. Amino acid sequence: CASSSPSTTNEKLFF.

Concerning this clonotype: A much larger clone lies one base from this, so it may be a read error. This chain uses TRBV6-5 with TRBJ2-6; D gene unclear. The germline V gene encodes CDR1 MNHEY and CDR2 SVGAGI. Trimming took off 6 bases at V and 6 bases at J, with 9 bases between the two ends. CDR3 length equals 13 residues. CDR3 region: CASSGFEANVLTF. CDR3 sequence (DNA): TGTGCCAGCAGCGGCTTTGAGGCCAACGTCCTGACTTTC.

The chain combines TRBV12-3 or TRBV12-4 with TRBJ1-1; D is possibly TRBD1 (6 bases). The CDR3 runs to 14 residues. V was shortened by 7 bases and J by 0 bases, with 12 bases between the two germline ends. CDR3 protein: CASTRGQLNTEAFF. As DNA, the CDR3 is TGTGCCAGCACCCGAGGACAGCTGAACACTGAAGCTTTCTTT.

This clonotype occurred many times. The rearrangement uses TRBV10-3 and TRBJ1-2; unclear D gene. V was shortened by 4 bases and J by 8 bases, with 14 bases between the two germline ends. The CDR3 is 13 residues long. Germline V lookup: CDR1 ENHRY, CDR2 SYGVKD. DNA of the CDR3: TGTGCCATCAGTGCCACTGGGGTTCGGGGCTACACCTTC. It specifies CAISATGVRGYTF.

The rearrangement uses TRBV9 and TRBJ1-5, with D maybe TRBD1 (5 bases). V shed 1 base and J shed 11 bases, with 19 bases lying between them. The CDR3 is made up of 15 amino acids. The germline V gene has CDR1 SGDLS and CDR2 YYNGEE. The CDR3 region is CASSVPGTGNIAQHF. The CDR3 DNA reads as TGTGCCAGCAGCGTACCTGGGACGGGCAATATCGCCCAGCATTTT.

As for this clonotype: This may arise from a read error, as a much more abundant clone is one base away. The chain couples TRBV12-3 or TRBV12-4 to TRBJ2-3; tentatively, D is TRBD1 or TRBD2 (5 bases each). The CDR3 is 12 amino acids. V was clipped by 7 bases and J by 4 bases, with 9 bases between them. The CDR3 sequence is CASTGPADTQYF. DNA for the CDR3: TGTGCCAGCACGGGGCCCGCAGATACGCAGTATTTT.

The chain uses TRBV15 and TRBJ2-1; 7 bases are a match to TRBD2. The J call is in doubt because the DNA end fits TRBJ2-7 better. From germline, CDR1 is LNHNV and CDR2 YYDKDF (reference sequence). The CDR3 length is 13 residues. This CDR3 reads CATRAGVTREQYF. CDR3 coding DNA: TGTGCCACCAGGGCGGGAGTGACACGCGAGCAGTACTTC.

J is TRBJ2-1 and V is TRBV6-6; tentatively, D is TRBD2 (6 bases). The germline gives CDR1 MNHNY, CDR2 SVGAGI (reference sequence). V was trimmed by 5 bases and J by 12 bases, leaving 20 bases between them. The CDR3 contains 14 residues. CDR3: CASSPVAGSRGQFF. The CDR3 DNA sequence: TGTGCCAGCAGTCCCGTTGCGGGGTCCCGAGGGCAGTTCTTC.